This passage covers 9 T cell receptor beta chains from one sample sequenced in a study of glioma-infiltrating T cells after dendritic cell vaccination. Indicated time point: after dendritic cell vaccination, including at tumor progression/relapse. Measured with immunoSEQ multiplex PCR; TCRdb has only the in-frame clones, and not every one. Here the sample spans over 80,000 clones, 80% to 90% being singletons. The sequencing here drew on blood, taken after dendritic cell vaccination. Source of these receptors: a human donor with glioblastoma.

The chain links TRBV6-5 to TRBJ1-2; TRBD1 might be the D (6 bases). The CDR3 covers 16 residues. Looked up from germline, CDR1 is MNHEY and CDR2 is SVGAGI. V was clipped by 4 bases and J by 2 bases, with 17 bases between them. Written as DNA, the CDR3 is TGTGCCAGCAGTTCCCGAACAGGGTGGGCGAACTATGGCTACACCTTC. It is translated as CASSSRTGWANYGYTF.

The rearrangement links TRBV27 to TRBJ1-4, with TRBD1 matching 7 bases. CDR1 and CDR2 from the germline V gene are MNHEY and SMNVEV (reference sequence). This CDR3 region has 16 residues. V trimming: 0 bases; J trimming: 5 bases; junction bases outside the gene matches: 6. CDR3 in amino acids: CASSLSLGQANEKLFF. Here the CDR3 DNA reads TGTGCCAGCAGTTTATCCTTAGGACAGGCCAATGAAAAACTGTTTTTT. Drawing the rest from reference TRBV27 and TRBJ1-4, the complete variable domain is EAQVTQNPRYLITVTGKKLTVTCSQNMNHEYMSWYRQDPGLGLRQIYYSMNVEVTDKGDVPEGYKVSRKEKRNFPLILESPSPNQTSLYFCASSLSLGQANEKLFFGSGTQLSVL.

This clone has just one count. This chain uses TRBV7-7 with TRBJ2-3; D possibly corresponds to TRBD1 (5 bases). V lost 4 bases and J lost 2, with 7 bases in between. CDR1 and CDR2 (germline): SSHAT, FNYEAQ (reference sequence). The CDR3 consists of 13 residues. In nucleotides, the CDR3 is TGTGCCAGCAGCTACAGGTTCACAGATACGCAGTATTTT. Residues: CASSYRFTDTQYF. Using reference TRBV7-7 and TRBJ2-3 for the parts outside the CDR3, the full variable domain is GAGVSQSPRYKVTKRGQDVTLRCDPISSHATLYWYQQALGQGPEFLTYFNYEAQPDKSGLPSDRFSAERPEGSISTLTIQRTEQRDSAMYRCASSYRFTDTQYFGPGTRLTVL.

This chain joins TRBV5-1 and TRBJ2-1, with 7 bases lining up with TRBD1. The germline V gene encodes CDR1 SGHRS and CDR2 YFSETQ. This CDR3 is 14 amino acids long. With V trimmed by 4 bases and J by 5 bases, 6 bases remained unmatched. Here the CDR3 DNA reads TGCGCCAGCAGCCAAGGGACAGCAAACAATGAGCAGTTCTTC. This encodes CASSQGTANNEQFF.

This clone was observed a single time. The chain uses TRBV14 and TRBJ2-7, with D tentatively TRBD2 (7 bases). Trimming pared 6 bases from V and 5 bases from J, leaving 20 bases between. The CDR3 is made up of 15 amino acids. Germline V CDR1 and CDR2: SGHDN, FVKESK. The DNA for the CDR3 is TGTGCCAGCAGAGGGAACGAGGGGGAGGGGGACGAGCAGTACGTC. Protein sequence: CASRGNEGEGDEQYV.

The rearrangement links TRBV29-1 to TRBJ2-7; D is possibly TRBD2 (7 bases). The CDR3 runs 13 residues. Germline CDR1 and CDR2: SQVTM and ANQGSEA. Between the trimmed V and J ends, which lost 6 bases and 4 bases, there was a span of 16 bases. CDR3 nucleotides: TGCAGCGTCCAGAAGGGGGGGGGATACGAGCAGTACTTC. This sequence encodes CSVQKGGGYEQYF.

The chain recombines TRBV19 with TRBJ1-5, with a weak D call TRBD1 (5 bases). The CDR3 consists of 13 residues. CDR1 and CDR2 from the germline V gene are LNHDA and SQIVND (reference sequence). V lost 8 bases and J 3 bases, leaving 11 bases between the germline ends. As DNA, the CDR3 is TGTGCCAGTGCGAACAGGCCCAATCAGCCCCAGCATTTT. Protein: CASANRPNQPQHF.

The V call is TRBV6-1, the J call TRBJ2-3; D call uncertain. Germline V gives CDR1 MNHNS, CDR2 SASEGT. V gave up 2 bases and J gave up 0 bases, with 9 bases separating them. CDR3 length: 15 amino acids. CDR3 sequence: CASSEWSSSTDTQYF. The CDR3 bases are TGTGCCAGCAGTGAATGGAGTTCTAGCACAGATACGCAGTATTTT.

The CDR3 DNA reads as TGTGCCAGCAGTGAAATCGAGGGATACGAGCAGTACTTC. Its translation is CASSEIEGYEQYF. The J gene is TRBJ2-7, the V gene TRBV2; D perhaps matches TRBD2 (5 bases). Trimming removed 2 bases from V and 4 bases from J, with 9 bases in between. CDR1 SNHLY and CDR2 FYNNEI come from the germline V gene. This CDR3 comprises 13 residues.